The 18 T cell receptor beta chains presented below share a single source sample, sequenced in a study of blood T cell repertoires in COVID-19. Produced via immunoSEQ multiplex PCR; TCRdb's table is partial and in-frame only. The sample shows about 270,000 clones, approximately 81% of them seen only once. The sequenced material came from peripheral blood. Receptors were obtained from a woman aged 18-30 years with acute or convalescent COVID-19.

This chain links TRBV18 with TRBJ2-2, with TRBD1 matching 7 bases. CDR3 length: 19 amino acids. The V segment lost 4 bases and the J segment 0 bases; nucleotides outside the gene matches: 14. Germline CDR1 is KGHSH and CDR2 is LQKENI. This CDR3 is CASSHTGTEALTNTGELFF. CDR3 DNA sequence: TGTGCCAGCTCACATACCGGGACAGAAGCGCTTACGAACACCGGGGAGCTGTTTTTT. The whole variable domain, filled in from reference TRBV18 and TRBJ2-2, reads NAGVMQNPRHLVRRRGQEARLRCSPMKGHSHVYWYRQLPEEGLKFMVYLQKENIIDESGMPKERFSAEFPKEGPSILRIQQVVRGDSAAYFCASSHTGTEALTNTGELFFGEGSRLTVL.

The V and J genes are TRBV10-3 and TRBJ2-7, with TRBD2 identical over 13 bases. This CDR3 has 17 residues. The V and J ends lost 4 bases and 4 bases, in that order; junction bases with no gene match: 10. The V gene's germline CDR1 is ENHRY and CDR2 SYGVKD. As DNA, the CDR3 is TGTGCCATCAGTGCCGGACTAGCGGGAGTATTCGGTTACGAGCAGTACTTC. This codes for CAISAGLAGVFGYEQYF.

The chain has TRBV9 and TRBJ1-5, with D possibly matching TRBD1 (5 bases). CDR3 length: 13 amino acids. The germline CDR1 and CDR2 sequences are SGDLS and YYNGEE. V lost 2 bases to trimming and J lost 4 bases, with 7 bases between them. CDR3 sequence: CASSVGTNQPQHF. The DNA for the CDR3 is TGTGCCAGCAGCGTCGGGACTAATCAGCCCCAGCATTTT.

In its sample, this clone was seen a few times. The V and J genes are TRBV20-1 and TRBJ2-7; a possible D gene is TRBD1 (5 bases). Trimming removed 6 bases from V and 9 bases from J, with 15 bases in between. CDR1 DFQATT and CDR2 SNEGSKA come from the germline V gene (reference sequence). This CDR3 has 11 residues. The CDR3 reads CSAGPTARQYF. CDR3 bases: TGCAGTGCCGGCCCGACAGCGAGGCAGTACTTC.

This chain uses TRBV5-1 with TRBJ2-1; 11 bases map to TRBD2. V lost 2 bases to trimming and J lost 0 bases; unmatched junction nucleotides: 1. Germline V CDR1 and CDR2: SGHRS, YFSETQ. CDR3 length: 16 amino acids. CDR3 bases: TGCGCCAGCAGCTTTACTAGCGGGAGCTCCTACAATGAGCAGTTCTTC. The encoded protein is CASSFTSGSSYNEQFF.

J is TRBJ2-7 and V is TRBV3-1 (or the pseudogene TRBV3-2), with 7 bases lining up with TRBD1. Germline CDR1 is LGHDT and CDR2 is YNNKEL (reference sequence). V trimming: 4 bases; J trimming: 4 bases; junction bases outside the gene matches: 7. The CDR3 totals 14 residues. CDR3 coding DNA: TGTGCCAGCAGCCGTAACGAACAGGGGTACGAGCAGTACTTC. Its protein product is CASSRNEQGYEQYF.

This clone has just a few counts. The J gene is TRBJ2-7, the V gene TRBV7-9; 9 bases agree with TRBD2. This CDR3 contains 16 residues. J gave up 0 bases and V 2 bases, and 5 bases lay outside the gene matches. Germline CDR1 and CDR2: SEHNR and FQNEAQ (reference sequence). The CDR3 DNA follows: TGTGCCAGCAGCTTATCTAGCGGGGAAAGCTCCTACGAGCAGTACTTC. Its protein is CASSLSSGESSYEQYF.

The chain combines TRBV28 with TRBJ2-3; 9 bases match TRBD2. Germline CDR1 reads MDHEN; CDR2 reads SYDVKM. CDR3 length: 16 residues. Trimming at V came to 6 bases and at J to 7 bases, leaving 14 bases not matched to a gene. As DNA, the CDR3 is TGTGCCAGCAGACTCTATAGCGGGAGTGAGGCAAATACGCAGTATTTT. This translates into CASRLYSGSEANTQYF.

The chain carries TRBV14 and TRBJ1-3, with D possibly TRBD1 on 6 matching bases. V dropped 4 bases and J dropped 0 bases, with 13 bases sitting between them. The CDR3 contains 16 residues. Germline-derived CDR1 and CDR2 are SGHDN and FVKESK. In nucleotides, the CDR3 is TGTGCCAGCAGCCGAAACAGGGTTGGCTCTGGAAACACCATATATTTT. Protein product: CASSRNRVGSGNTIYF.

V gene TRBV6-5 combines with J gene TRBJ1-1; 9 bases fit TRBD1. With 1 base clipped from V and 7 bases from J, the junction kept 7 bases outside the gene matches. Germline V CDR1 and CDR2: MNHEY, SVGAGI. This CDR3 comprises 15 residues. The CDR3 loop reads CASSYFRTGVFEAFF. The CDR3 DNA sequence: TGTGCCAGCAGTTACTTTCGGACAGGGGTATTTGAAGCTTTCTTT.

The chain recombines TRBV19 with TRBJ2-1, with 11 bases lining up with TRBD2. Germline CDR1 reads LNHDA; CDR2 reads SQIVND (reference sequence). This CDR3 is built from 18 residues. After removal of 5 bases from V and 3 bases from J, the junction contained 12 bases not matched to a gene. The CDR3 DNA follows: TGTGCCAGTAGTTCAGGTTTATGGACTAGCGGGTACTACAATGAGCAGTTCTTC. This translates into CASSSGLWTSGYYNEQFF.

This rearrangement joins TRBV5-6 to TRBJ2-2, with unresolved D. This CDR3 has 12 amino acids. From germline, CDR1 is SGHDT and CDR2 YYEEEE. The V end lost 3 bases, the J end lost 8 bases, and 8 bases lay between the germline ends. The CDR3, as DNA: TGTGCCAGCAGCTCCTTTTTGGGGGAGCTGTTTTTT. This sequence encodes CASSSFLGELFF.

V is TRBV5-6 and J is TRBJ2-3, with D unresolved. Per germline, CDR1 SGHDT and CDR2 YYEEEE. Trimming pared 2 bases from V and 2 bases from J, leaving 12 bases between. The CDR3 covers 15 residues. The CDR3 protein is CASSFIGLDTDTQYF. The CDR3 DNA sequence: TGTGCCAGCAGCTTTATCGGCCTAGACACAGATACGCAGTATTTT.

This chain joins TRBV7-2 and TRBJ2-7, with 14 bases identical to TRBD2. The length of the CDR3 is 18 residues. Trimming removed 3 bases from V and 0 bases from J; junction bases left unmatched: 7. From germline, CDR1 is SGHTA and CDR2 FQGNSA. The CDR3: CASSFAGTSGRSSYEQYF. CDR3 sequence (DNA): TGTGCCAGCAGCTTCGCCGGGACTAGCGGGAGAAGCTCCTACGAGCAGTACTTC.

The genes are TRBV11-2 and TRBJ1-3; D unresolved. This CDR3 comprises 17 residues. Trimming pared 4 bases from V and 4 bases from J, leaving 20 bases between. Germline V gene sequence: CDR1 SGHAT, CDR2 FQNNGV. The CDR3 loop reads CASSSLLDGGWGNTIYF. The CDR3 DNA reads TGTGCCAGCAGCTCCCTTCTCGACGGCGGCTGGGGAAACACCATATATTTT.

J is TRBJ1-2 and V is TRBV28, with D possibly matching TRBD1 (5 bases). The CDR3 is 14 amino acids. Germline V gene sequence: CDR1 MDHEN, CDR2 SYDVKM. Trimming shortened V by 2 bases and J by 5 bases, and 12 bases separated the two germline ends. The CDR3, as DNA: TGTGCCAGCAGTTTACCGGGGGTGGGTTATGGCTACACCTTC. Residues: CASSLPGVGYGYTF.

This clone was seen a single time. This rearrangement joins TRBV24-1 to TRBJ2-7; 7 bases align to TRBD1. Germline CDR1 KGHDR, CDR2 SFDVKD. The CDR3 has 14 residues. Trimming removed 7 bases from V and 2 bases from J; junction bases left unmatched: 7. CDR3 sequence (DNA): TGTGCCACCAGGGACGACAGGGATCCCTACGAGCAGTACTTC. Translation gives CATRDDRDPYEQYF.

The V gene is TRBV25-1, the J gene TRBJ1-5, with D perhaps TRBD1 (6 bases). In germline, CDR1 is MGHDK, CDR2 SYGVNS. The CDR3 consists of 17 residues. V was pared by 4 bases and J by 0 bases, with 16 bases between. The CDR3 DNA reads TGTGCCAGCAGTGCGGCTTTTACAGGGAATAGCAATCAGCCCCAGCATTTT. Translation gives CASSAAFTGNSNQPQHF.